This is a list of T cell receptor beta chains from one sample in a study of Graves' ophthalmopathy and Graves' hyperthyroidism. From the multiplex PCR reads, TCRdb called clonotypes with MiXCR, one entry per CDR3 protein. This table has some 350,000 distinct CDR3 sequences, about a sixth appearing once. The sample comprised peripheral blood. These receptors originate from an adult woman with stable Graves' hyperthyroidism. Each CDR3 is given without its conserved first and last residue.

TRBV28	TRBJ1-6	ASSTGTAYNSPLH
TRBV28	TRBJ2-4	ASSSRLAKNIQY
TRBV6-1	TRBJ2-7	ASSPGTAIKLSYEQY
TRBV11-2	TRBJ1-5	ASSLGPGGAGQPQH
TRBV12-3/TRBV12-4	TRBJ2-7	ASSPPGRSSYEQY
TRBV6-1	TRBJ2-7	ASSEASGTYEQY
TRBV27	TRBJ2-4	ASRTGETKNIQY
TRBV28	TRBJ2-7	ASSSYLARRALVYYEQY
TRBV7-2	TRBJ2-2	ASSLAPVGPDTGELF
TRBV27	TRBJ1-1	ASSEQGRTEAF
TRBV4-3	TRBJ1-5	ASSQELGGFNQPQH
TRBV5-1	TRBJ2-7	ASSSTLEEQY
TRBV6-2/TRBV6-3	TRBJ2-7	ASRGLAGDEQY
TRBV12-3/TRBV12-4	TRBJ2-5	ASSLTTGAETQY
TRBV7-9	TRBJ2-7	ASSPGGGYEQY
TRBV9	TRBJ1-3	ASSAWDSDSGNTIY
TRBV28	TRBJ1-1	ASSSNMPEAF
TRBV28	TRBJ2-7	ASSPDQGRGYEQY
TRBV7-2	TRBJ2-7	ASSRTTGNPYEQY
TRBV20-1	TRBJ2-5	SAKDLRAATRETQY
TRBV7-2	TRBJ2-7	ASSLAPRTNATYEQY
TRBV28	TRBJ2-4	ASSFGLAGVGEAKNIKY
TRBV4-1	TRBJ2-7	ASSQQGGSSYEQY
TRBV20-1	TRBJ1-1	SARDRRGYEAF
TRBV5-1	TRBJ1-2	ASSLGQDYGYT
TRBV9	TRBJ1-2	ASSPRGTGVPVGGYT
TRBV28	TRBJ2-4	ASSDGTGENIQY
TRBV6-5	TRBJ1-6	ASSFAQGQGSSPLH
TRBV12-3/TRBV12-4	TRBJ1-3	ASLRQYLGNTIY
TRBV2	TRBJ1-5	ASSGGIDLSAQPQR
TRBV20-1	TRBJ2-7	SARDGAGKTSYEQY
TRBV29-1	TRBJ1-5	SPKPAPAHQPQH
TRBV20-1	TRBJ1-1	SVRGTEAF
TRBV20-1	TRBJ2-4	SAPDRADIKY
TRBV11-1	TRBJ2-1	ASPPLLTSGRPHNEQF
TRBV6-1	TRBJ1-1	ASRGTGADTEAF
TRBV28	TRBJ1-1	ASTSTLIRSKAF
TRBV7-3	TRBJ2-7	ASSRLRGYEQY
TRBV12-3/TRBV12-4	TRBJ2-7	ASRTSGLYEQY
TRBV6-2/TRBV6-3	TRBJ1-2	ASCLFQGPYYGYT
TRBV29-1	TRBJ2-5	SVVSGRSKETQY
TRBV12-3/TRBV12-4	TRBJ1-3	ASALVAASGNTIY